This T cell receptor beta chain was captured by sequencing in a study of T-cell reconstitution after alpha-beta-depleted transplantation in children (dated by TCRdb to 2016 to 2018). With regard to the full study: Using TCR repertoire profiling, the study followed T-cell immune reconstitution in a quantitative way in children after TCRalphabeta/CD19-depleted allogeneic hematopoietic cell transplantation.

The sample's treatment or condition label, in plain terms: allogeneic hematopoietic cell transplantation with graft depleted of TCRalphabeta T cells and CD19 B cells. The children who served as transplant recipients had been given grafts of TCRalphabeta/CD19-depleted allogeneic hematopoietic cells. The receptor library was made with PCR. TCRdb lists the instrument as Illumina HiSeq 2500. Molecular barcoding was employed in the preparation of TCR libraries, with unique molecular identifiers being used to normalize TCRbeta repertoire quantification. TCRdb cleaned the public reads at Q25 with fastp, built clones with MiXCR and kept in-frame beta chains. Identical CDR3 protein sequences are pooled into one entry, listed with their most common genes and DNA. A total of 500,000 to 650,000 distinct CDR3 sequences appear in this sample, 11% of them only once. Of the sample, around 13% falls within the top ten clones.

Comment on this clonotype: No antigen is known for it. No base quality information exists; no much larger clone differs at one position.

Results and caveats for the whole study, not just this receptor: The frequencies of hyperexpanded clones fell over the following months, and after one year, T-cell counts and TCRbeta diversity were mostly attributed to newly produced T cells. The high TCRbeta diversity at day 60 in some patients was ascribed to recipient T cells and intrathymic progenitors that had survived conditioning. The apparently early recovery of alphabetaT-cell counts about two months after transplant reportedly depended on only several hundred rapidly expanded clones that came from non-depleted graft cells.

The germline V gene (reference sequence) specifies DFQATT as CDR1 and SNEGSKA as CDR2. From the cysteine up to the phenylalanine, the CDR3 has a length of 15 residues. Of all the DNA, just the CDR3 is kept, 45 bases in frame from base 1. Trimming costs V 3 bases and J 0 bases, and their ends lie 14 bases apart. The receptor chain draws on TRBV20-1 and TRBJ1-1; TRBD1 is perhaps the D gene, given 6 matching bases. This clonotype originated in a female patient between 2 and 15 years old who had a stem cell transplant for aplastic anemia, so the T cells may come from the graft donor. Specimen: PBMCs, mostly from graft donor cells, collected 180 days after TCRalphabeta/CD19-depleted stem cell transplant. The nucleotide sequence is TGCAGTGCTAGCTCCGGACAGCCGATGAACACTGAAGCTTTCTTT. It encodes CSASSGQPMNTEAFF.